This TCR beta chain was found in a study of cytomegalovirus exposure and HLA in healthy donors. The PCR used 60 Vbeta and 13 Jbeta primers. This table comes from immunoSEQ multiplex PCR, and its TCRdb copy is limited to in-frame clones, with some not included. The sample lists some 190,000 clones, 82% seen once, with less than 2% in the top ten. Per germline, CDR1 LNHDA and CDR2 SQIVND (reference sequence). CDR3 length: 14 residues. With V trimmed by 7 bases and J by 3 bases, 8 bases remained unmatched. Study-level results: In a later analysis, V- and J-gene trimming of beta chains associated with a DCLRE1C missense variant, replicated independently. Earlier analysis looked at TCR beta V segments, and most were productive about 90% or about 30% of the time. Later analysis indicated greater clonal expansion among HLA-associated TCR beta chains than among equally common other chains. It was reported that the classifier diagnosed cytomegalovirus status with high specificity and sensitivity in both the original and validation cohorts.

Details on this clone: What it binds is not known.

J is TRBJ1-2 and V is TRBV19; TRBD1 agrees at 7 bases. This receptor was taken from a man in his forties in good health and CMV-seronegative. Sequenced input: PBMCs. DNA of the CDR3: TGTGCCAGTATGGGGGGACAGAGGGACTATGGCTACACCTTC. It translates to CASMGGQRDYGYTF. Full variable domain (missing parts from reference TRBV19 and TRBJ1-2): DGGITQSPKYLFRKEGQNVTLSCEQNLNHDAMYWYRQDPGQGLRLIYYSQIVNDFQKGDIAEGYSVSREKKESFPLTVTSAQKNPTAFYLCASMGGQRDYGYTFGSGTRLTVV.